This TCR beta chain was observed in a study of T cell responses to AZD1222 COVID-19 vaccine. The CDR3 sequence is 17 residues long. V lost 3 bases to trimming and J lost 2 bases, with 20 bases between them. Germline assignment: CDR1 SGHRS and CDR2 YFSETQ. Notes on the study in general: The repertoires were collected only after the peak T cell response.

Comment on this clone: Its cognate antigen is unknown.

The data were produced by immunoSEQ multiplex PCR, yet TCRdb's version contains in-frame clones alone and is incomplete. The table has tens of thousands of clones, nearly 90% seen once. The origin of this receptor is an adult who received the AZD1222 COVID-19 vaccine. This chain joins TRBV5-1 and TRBJ1-2; TRBD1 is a possible D gene (6 bases). This specimen consisted of peripheral blood, obtained 28 days after the second AZD1222 dose. The CDR3 DNA is TGCGCCAGCAGCTCCGGGGGCGAGCTAACCCGAAACTATGGCTACACCTTC. Its protein product is CASSSGGELTRNYGYTF.